The 15 T cell receptor beta chains below come from one sample, sequenced in a study of CD8 T cells in Susac syndrome. When the RNA was reverse transcribed, random hexamers were used with an input of about 0.45 to 1 ug. TCRdb passed the immunoSEQ multiplex PCR reads through MiXCR, listing each CDR3 protein once. The sample holds 130,000 or so distinct CDR3 sequences, about 95% seen once. The material sequenced was CD8+ T cells from PBMCs. The receptors stem from a human donor with Susac syndrome.

CDR3 coding DNA: TGTGCCAGCAGTGTGGGGACGAGGGAGCAGTACTTC. Its protein product is CASSVGTREQYF. The chain combines TRBV25-1 with TRBJ2-7, with D possibly being TRBD1 or TRBD2 (5 bases each). Trimming pared 4 bases from V and 7 bases from J, leaving 11 bases between. Germline loops: CDR1 MGHDK, CDR2 SYGVNS. The CDR3 is made up of 12 amino acids.

The chain recombines TRBV4-2 with TRBJ2-5; a weak D match, TRBD2 (5 bases). This CDR3 comprises 15 residues. Germline values: CDR1 LGHNA, CDR2 YNFKEQ. The germline V and J ends were trimmed by 4 bases and 5 bases, with 17 bases remaining between them. The CDR3 DNA is TGTGCCAGCAGCCCGGAGGCGGAATTCGGGGAGACCCAGTACTTC. Residues: CASSPEAEFGETQYF.

V gene TRBV29-1 combines with J gene TRBJ2-7; D gene ambiguous. CDR1 and CDR2 from the germline V gene are SQVTM and ANQGSEA. With 4 bases removed from V and 4 bases from J, the gap between germline ends came to 11 bases. The CDR3 is 12 amino acids. In DNA, the CDR3 is TGCAGCGTTGGGCAGAGGCGGTACGAGCAGTACTTC. It codes for CSVGQRRYEQYF.

This clonotype was picked up one time. This sequence joins TRBV3-1 and TRBJ2-5; D may be TRBD2 (6 bases). Germline V lookup: CDR1 LGHDT, CDR2 YNNKEL (reference sequence). V gave up 0 bases and J gave up 5 bases, with 13 bases separating them. The CDR3 runs to 15 residues. The CDR3 sequence is CASSQDRAGSETQYF. DNA for the CDR3: TGTGCCAGCAGCCAAGATCGGGCGGGGTCGGAGACCCAGTACTTC.

The rearrangement joins TRBV4-1 to TRBJ1-1; D is possibly TRBD1 (6 bases). Trimming shortened V by 1 base and J by 1 base, and 10 bases separated the two germline ends. Germline CDR1 is MGHRA and CDR2 is YSYEKL. The CDR3 runs 15 residues. CDR3 residues: CASSQGRRGNTEAFF. For the CDR3, the DNA is TGCGCCAGCAGCCAAGGGCGCAGGGGGAACACTGAAGCTTTCTTT.

The chain uses TRBV4-1 and TRBJ2-7; D not certain. Per germline, CDR1 MGHRA and CDR2 YSYEKL. The CDR3 loop spans 16 amino acids. V lost 0 bases and J lost 4, with 16 bases in between. The CDR3 reads CASSQDFASSRYEQYF. CDR3 in DNA: TGCGCCAGCAGCCAAGACTTCGCCAGCTCGCGTTACGAGCAGTACTTC.

The chain recombines TRBV20-1 with TRBJ1-1; D ambiguous. Germline CDR1 reads DFQATT; CDR2 reads SNEGSKA (reference sequence). V was shortened by 0 bases and J by 2 bases, with 10 bases between the two germline ends. The CDR3 covers 14 residues. In DNA form, the CDR3 reads TGCAGTGCTAGAGAAACAGAATTCAACACTGAAGCTTTCTTT. Its protein product is CSARETEFNTEAFF.

The CDR3 loop is CASSDTPGASEEQFF. The CDR3 DNA follows: TGTGCCAGCAGTGACACGCCAGGGGCCTCGGAGGAGCAGTTCTTC. The chain links TRBV2 to TRBJ2-1; the D gene is possibly TRBD1 (6 bases). This CDR3 contains 15 residues. Per germline, CDR1 SNHLY and CDR2 FYNNEI. V was cut by 3 bases and J by 10 bases, with 19 bases left in between. Together with reference TRBV2 and TRBJ2-1, the CDR3 gives the full variable domain: EPEVTQTPSHQVTQMGQEVILRCVPISNHLYFYWYRQILGQKVEFLVSFYNNEISEKSEIFDDQFSVERPDGSNFTLKIRSTKLEDSAMYFCASSDTPGASEEQFFGPGTRLTVL.

The chain couples TRBV29-1 to TRBJ1-2; D gene uncertain. Trimming pared 3 bases from V and 4 bases from J, leaving 9 bases between. The CDR3 spans 12 residues. The germline gives CDR1 SQVTM, CDR2 ANQGSEA. Here the CDR3 reads CSVDDGAYGYTF. CDR3 sequence (DNA): TGCAGCGTTGATGACGGCGCCTATGGCTACACCTTC.

This clonotype has only a few counts. The rearrangement links TRBV9 to TRBJ2-1; D uncertain. Per germline, CDR1 SGDLS and CDR2 YYNGEE. Trimming took off 0 bases at V and 9 bases at J, with 7 bases between the two ends. This CDR3 is built from 12 residues. The DNA of the CDR3 is TGTGCCAGCAGCGTAGAGGGTGGTGAGCAGTTCTTC. This gives the protein CASSVEGGEQFF.

The rearrangement uses TRBV12-3 or TRBV12-4 and TRBJ2-7; D gene uncertain. This CDR3 region has 12 residues. The V end was cut by 5 bases, the J end by 7 bases, with 12 bases between. In nucleotides, the CDR3 is TGTGCCAGCAGTCCACCTGCGGTGGAGCAGTACTTC. Translating gives CASSPPAVEQYF.

The chain combines TRBV4-1 with TRBJ1-1; D unresolved. This CDR3 comprises 11 residues. V was trimmed by 1 base and J by 7 bases, leaving 4 bases between them. Germline V gene sequence: CDR1 MGHRA, CDR2 YSYEKL. CDR3 residues: CASSQGDEAFF. In DNA form, the CDR3 reads TGCGCCAGCAGCCAAGGGGATGAAGCTTTCTTT.

The V gene is TRBV12-3 or TRBV12-4, the J gene TRBJ1-1; a weak D match, TRBD1 (5 bases). Trimming removed 7 bases from V and 6 bases from J, with 9 bases in between. The CDR3 runs to 11 residues. The CDR3 coding sequence is TGTGCCAGCACCATAGGGGCTGAAGCTTTCTTT. Amino acid sequence: CASTIGAEAFF.

The V and J genes are TRBV12-5 and TRBJ2-7; TRBD1 aligns across 9 bases. The CDR3 is made up of 15 amino acids. Looked up from germline, CDR1 is LGHNT and CDR2 is FRNRAP. V shed 6 bases and J 4 bases; nucleotides not matched to a gene: 10. This CDR3 is CASGMPGQGPYEQYF. The CDR3 coding sequence is TGTGCTAGTGGCATGCCGGGACAGGGACCTTACGAGCAGTACTTC.

This clonotype was recorded once. The chain joins TRBV6-2 or TRBV6-3 to TRBJ1-2; no clear D. The CDR3 sequence is 12 residues long. Deletions cut 10 bases from V and 8 bases from J, with 17 bases between. Germline-derived CDR1 and CDR2 are MNHEY and SVGEGT. The CDR3 DNA follows: TGTGCCACCGAGGGCAGGCAGAGGGGCTACACCTTC. Translating gives CATEGRQRGYTF.